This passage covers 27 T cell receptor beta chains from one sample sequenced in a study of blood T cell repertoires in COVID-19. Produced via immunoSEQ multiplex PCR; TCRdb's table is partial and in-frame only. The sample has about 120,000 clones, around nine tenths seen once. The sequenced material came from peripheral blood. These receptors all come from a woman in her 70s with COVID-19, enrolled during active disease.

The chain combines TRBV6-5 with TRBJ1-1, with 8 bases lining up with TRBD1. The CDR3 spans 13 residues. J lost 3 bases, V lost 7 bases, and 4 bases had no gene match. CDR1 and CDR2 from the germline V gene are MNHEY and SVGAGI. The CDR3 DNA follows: TGTGCCAGCAATCCGGACAGGGACACTGAAGCTTTCTTT. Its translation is CASNPDRDTEAFF.

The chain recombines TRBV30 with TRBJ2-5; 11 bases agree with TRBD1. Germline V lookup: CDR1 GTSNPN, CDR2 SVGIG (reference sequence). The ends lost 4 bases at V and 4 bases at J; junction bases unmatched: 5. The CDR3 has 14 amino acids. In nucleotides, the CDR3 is TGTGCCTGGACCGGACAGGGGGCTCGAGAGACCCAGTACTTC. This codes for CAWTGQGARETQYF.

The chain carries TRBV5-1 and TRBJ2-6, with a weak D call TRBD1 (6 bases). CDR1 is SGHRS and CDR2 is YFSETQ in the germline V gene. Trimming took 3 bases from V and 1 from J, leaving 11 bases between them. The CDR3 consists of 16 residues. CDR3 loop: CASSSRTDSGANVLTF. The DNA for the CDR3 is TGCGCCAGCAGCTCAAGGACAGATTCTGGGGCCAACGTCCTGACTTTC.

CDR3 nucleotide sequence: TGTGCCAGCTCGAGCGGGGGGGCCGGGCATGAGCAGTTCTTC. This gives the protein CASSSGGAGHEQFF. The rearrangement uses TRBV3-1 (or the pseudogene TRBV3-2) and TRBJ2-1, with 10 bases aligning to TRBD2. After removal of 8 bases from V and 8 bases from J, the junction contained 9 bases not matched to a gene. In germline, CDR1 is LGHDT, CDR2 YNNKEL (reference sequence). The CDR3 extends over 14 amino acids.

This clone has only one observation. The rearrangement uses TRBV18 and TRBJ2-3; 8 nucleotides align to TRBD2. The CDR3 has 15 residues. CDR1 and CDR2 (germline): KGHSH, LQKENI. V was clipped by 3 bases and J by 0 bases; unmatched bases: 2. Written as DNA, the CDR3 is TGTGCCAGCTCACCGGCTAGCGGGAGCACAGATACGCAGTATTTT. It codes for CASSPASGSTDTQYF.

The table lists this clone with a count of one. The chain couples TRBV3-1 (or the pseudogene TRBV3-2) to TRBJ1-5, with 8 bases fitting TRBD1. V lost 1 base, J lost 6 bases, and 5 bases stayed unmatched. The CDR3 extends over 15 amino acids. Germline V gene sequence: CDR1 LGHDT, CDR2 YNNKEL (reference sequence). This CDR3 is CASSQGTGSGQPQHF. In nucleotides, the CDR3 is TGTGCCAGCAGCCAAGGGACAGGGTCGGGTCAGCCCCAGCATTTT.

CDR3 bases: TGTGCCAGCAGTGAAGCGGTAAAGGCCAGGAATGAGCAGTTCTTC. This translates into CASSEAVKARNEQFF. The chain uses TRBV2 and TRBJ2-1, with D unresolved. Trimming took 0 bases from V and 7 from J, leaving 13 bases between them. The CDR3 totals 15 residues. CDR1 and CDR2 (germline): SNHLY, FYNNEI.

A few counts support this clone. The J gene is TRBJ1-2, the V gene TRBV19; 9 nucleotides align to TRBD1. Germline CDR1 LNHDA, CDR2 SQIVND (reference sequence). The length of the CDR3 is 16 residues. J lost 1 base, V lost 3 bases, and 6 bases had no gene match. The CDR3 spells CASSIPPGQGNYGYTF. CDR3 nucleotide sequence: TGTGCCAGTAGTATCCCTCCGGGACAGGGTAACTATGGCTACACCTTC.

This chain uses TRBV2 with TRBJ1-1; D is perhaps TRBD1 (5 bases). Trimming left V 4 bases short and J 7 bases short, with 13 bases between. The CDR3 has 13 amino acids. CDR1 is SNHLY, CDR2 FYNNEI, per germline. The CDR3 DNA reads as TGTGCCAGCAGTGTCGCAGGGATTATTGAAGCTTTCTTT. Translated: CASSVAGIIEAFF. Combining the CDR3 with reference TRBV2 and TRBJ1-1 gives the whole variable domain EPEVTQTPSHQVTQMGQEVILRCVPISNHLYFYWYRQILGQKVEFLVSFYNNEISEKSEIFDDQFSVERPDGSNFTLKIRSTKLEDSAMYFCASSVAGIIEAFFGQGTRLTVV.

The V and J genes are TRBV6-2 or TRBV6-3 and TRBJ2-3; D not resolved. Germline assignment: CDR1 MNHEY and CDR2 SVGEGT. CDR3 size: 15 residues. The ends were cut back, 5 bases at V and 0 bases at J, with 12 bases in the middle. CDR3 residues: CASSQLGASTDTQYF. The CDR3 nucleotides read TGTGCCAGCAGTCAACTCGGTGCTAGCACAGATACGCAGTATTTT.

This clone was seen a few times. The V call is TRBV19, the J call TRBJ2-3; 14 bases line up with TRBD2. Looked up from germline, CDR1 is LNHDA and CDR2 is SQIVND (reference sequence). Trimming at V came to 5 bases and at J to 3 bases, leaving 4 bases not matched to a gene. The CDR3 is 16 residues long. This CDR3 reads CASSERTSGGTDTQYF. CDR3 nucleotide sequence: TGTGCCAGTAGTGAACGGACTAGCGGGGGGACAGATACGCAGTATTTT.

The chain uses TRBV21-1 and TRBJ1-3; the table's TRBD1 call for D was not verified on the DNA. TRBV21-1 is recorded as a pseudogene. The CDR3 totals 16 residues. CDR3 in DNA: TGTGCCAGCAGCAAGGAACAGGTAAACTCTGGAAACACCATATATTTT. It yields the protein CASSKEQVNSGNTIYF.

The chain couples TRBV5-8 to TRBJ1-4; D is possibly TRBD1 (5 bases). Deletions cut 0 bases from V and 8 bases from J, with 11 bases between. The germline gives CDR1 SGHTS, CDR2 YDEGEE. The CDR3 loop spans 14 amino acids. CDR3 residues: CASSLAQAGEKLFF. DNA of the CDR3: TGTGCCAGCAGCTTGGCACAGGCTGGGGAAAAACTGTTTTTT.

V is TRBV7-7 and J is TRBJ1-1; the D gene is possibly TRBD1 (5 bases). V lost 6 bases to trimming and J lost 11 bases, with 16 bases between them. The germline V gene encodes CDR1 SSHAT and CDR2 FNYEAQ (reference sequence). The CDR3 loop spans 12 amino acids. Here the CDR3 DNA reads TGTGCCAGCAGGGGGCGACGCGGACCCGCTTTCTTT. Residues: CASRGRRGPAFF.

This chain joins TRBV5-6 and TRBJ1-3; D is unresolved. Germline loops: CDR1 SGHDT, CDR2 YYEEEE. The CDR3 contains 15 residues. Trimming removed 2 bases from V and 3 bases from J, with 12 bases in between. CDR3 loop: CASSLVGVNGNTIYF. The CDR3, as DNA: TGTGCCAGCAGCTTAGTAGGAGTGAATGGAAACACCATATATTTT.

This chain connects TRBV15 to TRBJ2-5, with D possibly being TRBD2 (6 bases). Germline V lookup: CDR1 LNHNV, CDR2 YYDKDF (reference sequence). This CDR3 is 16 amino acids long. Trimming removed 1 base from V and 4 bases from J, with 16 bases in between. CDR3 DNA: TGTGCCACCAGCAGAGTGGTCGGGGGTTGGGGAGAGACCCAGTACTTC. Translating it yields CATSRVVGGWGETQYF.

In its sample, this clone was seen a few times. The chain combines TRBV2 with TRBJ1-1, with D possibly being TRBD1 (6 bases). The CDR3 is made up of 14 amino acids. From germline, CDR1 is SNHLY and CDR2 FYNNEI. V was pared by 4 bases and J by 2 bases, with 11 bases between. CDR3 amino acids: CASSVGGGNTEAFF. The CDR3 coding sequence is TGTGCCAGCAGTGTGGGGGGGGGCAACACTGAAGCTTTCTTT. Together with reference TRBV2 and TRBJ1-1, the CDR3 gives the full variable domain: EPEVTQTPSHQVTQMGQEVILRCVPISNHLYFYWYRQILGQKVEFLVSFYNNEISEKSEIFDDQFSVERPDGSNFTLKIRSTKLEDSAMYFCASSVGGGNTEAFFGQGTRLTVV.

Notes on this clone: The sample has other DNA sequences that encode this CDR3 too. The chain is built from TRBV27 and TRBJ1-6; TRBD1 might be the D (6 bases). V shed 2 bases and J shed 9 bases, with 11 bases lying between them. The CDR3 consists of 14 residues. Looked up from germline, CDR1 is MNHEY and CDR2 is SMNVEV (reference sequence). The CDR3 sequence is CASSLTGLGSPLHF. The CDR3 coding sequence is TGTGCCAGCAGTTTAACAGGGCTAGGTTCACCCCTCCACTTT.

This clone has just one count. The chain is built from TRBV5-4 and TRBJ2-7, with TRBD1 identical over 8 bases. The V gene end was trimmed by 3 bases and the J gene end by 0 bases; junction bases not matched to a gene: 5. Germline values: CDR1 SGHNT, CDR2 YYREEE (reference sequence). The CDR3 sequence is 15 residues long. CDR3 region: CASSSGQGPSYEQYF. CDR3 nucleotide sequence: TGTGCCAGCAGCTCAGGACAGGGTCCCTCCTACGAGCAGTACTTC.

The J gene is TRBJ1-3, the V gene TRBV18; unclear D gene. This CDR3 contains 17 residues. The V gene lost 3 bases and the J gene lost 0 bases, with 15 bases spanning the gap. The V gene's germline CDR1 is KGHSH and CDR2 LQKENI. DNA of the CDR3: TGTGCCAGCTCACCGCTAGACCACCGAATCTCTGGAAACACCATATATTTT. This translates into CASSPLDHRISGNTIYF.

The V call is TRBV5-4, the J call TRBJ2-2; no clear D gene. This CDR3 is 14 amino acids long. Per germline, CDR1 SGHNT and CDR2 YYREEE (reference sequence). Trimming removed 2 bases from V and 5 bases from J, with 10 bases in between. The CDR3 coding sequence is TGTGCCAGCAGCTTTGGTAGCCTTACCGGGGAGCTGTTTTTT. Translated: CASSFGSLTGELFF.

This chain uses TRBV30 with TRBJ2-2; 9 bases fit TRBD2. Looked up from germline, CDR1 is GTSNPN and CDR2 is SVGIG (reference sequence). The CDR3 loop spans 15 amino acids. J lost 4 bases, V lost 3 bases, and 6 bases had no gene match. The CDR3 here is CAWRARGGGTGELFF. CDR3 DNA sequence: TGTGCCTGGAGGGCGCGGGGGGGCGGCACCGGGGAGCTGTTTTTT.

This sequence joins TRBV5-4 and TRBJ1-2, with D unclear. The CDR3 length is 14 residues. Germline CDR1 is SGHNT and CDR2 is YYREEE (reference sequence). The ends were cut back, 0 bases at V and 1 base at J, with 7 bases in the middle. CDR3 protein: CASSLAGFNYGYTF. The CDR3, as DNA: TGTGCCAGCAGCTTGGCGGGGTTTAACTATGGCTACACCTTC.

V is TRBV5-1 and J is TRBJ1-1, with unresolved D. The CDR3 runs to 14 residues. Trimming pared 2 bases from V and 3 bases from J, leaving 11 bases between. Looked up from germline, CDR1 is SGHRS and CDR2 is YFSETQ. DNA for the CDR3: TGCGCCAGCAGCTTCCTTTCACGGGACACTGAAGCTTTCTTT. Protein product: CASSFLSRDTEAFF.

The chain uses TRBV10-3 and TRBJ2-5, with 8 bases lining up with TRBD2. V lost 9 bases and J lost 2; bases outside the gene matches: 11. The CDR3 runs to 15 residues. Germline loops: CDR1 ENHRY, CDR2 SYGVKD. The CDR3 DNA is TGTGCCATAGGGGGGCTAGCGGGTGATCAAGAGACCCAGTACTTC. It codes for CAIGGLAGDQETQYF.

CDR3 coding DNA: TGTGCCAGCAGTTTCGGGGGGAGGAATCAGCCCCAGCATTTT. Translation gives CASSFGGRNQPQHF. This chain joins TRBV28 and TRBJ1-5, with D tentatively TRBD1 (5 bases). The CDR3 is 14 residues long. Trimming cost V 3 bases and J 4 bases, with 10 bases left between them. The V gene's germline CDR1 is MDHEN and CDR2 SYDVKM.

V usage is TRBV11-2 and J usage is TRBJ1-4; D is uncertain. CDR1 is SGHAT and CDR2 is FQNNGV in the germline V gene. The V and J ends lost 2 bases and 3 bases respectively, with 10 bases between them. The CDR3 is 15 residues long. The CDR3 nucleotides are TGTGCCAGCAGCTTATCCCCGCGGTCTAATGAAAAACTGTTTTTT. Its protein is CASSLSPRSNEKLFF.